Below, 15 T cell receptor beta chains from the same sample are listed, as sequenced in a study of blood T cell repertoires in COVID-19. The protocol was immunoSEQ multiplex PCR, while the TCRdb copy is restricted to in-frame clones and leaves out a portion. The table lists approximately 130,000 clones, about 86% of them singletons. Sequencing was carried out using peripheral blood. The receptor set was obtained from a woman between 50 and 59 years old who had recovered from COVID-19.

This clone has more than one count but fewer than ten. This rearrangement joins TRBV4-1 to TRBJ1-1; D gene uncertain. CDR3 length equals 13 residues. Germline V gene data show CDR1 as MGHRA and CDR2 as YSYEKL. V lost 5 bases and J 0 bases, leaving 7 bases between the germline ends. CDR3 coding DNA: TGCGCCAGCAGCTCTTTAATGAACACTGAAGCTTTCTTT. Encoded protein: CASSSLMNTEAFF.

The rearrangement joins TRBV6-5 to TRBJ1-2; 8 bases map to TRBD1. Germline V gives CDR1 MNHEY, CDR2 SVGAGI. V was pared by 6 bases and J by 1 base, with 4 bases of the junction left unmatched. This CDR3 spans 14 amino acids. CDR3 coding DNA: TGTGCCAGCAGCCAGGGGGCCCTTAACTATGGCTACACCTTC. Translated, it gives CASSQGALNYGYTF.

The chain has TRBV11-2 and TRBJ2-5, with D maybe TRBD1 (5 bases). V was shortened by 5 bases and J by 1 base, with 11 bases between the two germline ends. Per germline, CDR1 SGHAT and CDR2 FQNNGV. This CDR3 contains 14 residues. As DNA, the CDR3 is TGTGCCAGCAGCCTCAACACAGGCCAAGAGACCCAGTACTTC. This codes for CASSLNTGQETQYF.

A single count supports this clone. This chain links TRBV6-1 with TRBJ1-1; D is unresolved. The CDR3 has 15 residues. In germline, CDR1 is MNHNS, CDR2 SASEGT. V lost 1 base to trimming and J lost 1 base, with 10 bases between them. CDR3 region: CASSEDLAENTEAFF. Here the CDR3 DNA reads TGTGCCAGCAGTGAAGATCTTGCGGAGAACACTGAAGCTTTCTTT.

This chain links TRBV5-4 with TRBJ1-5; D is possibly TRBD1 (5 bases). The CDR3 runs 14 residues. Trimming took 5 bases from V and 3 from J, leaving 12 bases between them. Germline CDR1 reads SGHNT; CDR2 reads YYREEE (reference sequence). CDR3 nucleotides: TGTGCCAGCAGTCAAGACAGCAACAATCAGCCCCAGCATTTT. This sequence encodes CASSQDSNNQPQHF.

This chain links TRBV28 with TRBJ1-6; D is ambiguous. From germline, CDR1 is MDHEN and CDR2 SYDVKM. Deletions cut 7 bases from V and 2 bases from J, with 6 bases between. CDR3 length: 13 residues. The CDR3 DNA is TGTGCCAGCAAGCTCACCTATAATTCACCCCTCCACTTT. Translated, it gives CASKLTYNSPLHF.

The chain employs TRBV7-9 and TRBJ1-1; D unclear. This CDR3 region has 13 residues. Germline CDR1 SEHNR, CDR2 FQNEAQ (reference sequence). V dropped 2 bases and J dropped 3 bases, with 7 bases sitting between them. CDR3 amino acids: CASSLTGYTEAFF. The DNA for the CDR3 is TGTGCCAGCAGCTTAACGGGGTACACTGAAGCTTTCTTT.

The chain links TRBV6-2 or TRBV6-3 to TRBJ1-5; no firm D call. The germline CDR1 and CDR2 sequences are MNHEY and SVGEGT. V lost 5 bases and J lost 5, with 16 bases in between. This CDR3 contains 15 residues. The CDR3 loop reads CASSRTAAGYQPQHF. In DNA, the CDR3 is TGTGCCAGCAGTCGGACCGCGGCGGGGTATCAGCCCCAGCATTTT.

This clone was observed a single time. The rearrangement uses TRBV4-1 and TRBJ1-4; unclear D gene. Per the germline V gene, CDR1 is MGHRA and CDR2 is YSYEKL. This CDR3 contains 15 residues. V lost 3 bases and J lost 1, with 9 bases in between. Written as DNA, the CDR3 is TGCGCCAGCAGCCAGTTCCAGTTAACTAATGAAAAACTGTTTTTT. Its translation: CASSQFQLTNEKLFF.

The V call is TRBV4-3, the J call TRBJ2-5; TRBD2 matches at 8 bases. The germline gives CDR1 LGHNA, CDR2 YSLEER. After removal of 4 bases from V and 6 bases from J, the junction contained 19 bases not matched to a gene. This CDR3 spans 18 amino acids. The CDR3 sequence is CASSPQYLRAGVGKTQYF. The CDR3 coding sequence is TGCGCCAGCAGCCCCCAATATCTCCGAGCGGGAGTAGGAAAGACCCAGTACTTC.

The chain's CDR3 is CASSLGTVGQPQHF. As DNA, the CDR3 is TGTGCCAGCAGCCTAGGGACAGTAGGACAGCCCCAGCATTTT. This chain connects TRBV5-6 to TRBJ1-5; 7 positions match TRBD1. CDR1 is SGHDT, CDR2 YYEEEE, per germline. Trimming removed 4 bases from V and 7 bases from J; junction bases left unmatched: 8. This CDR3 spans 14 amino acids.

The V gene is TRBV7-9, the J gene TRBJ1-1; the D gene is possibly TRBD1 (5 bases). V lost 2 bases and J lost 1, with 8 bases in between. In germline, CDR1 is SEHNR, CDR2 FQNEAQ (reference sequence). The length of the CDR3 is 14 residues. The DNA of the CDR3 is TGTGCCAGCAGCTTAATCGGGGGGAACACTGAAGCTTTCTTT. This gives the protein CASSLIGGNTEAFF.

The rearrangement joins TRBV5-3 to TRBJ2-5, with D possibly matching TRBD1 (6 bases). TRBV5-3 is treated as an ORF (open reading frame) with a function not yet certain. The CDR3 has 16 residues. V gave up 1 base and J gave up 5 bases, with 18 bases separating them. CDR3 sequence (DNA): TGTGCCAGAAGCTTGCTTTTCGGGGACATTAGGGAGACCCAGTACTTC. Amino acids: CARSLLFGDIRETQYF.

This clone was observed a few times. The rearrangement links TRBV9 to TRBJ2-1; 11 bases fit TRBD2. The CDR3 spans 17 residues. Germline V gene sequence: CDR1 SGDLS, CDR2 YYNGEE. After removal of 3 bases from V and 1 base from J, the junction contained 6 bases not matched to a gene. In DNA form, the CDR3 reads TGTGCCAGCAGCGCCGATCTAGCGGGAGGTTCCTACAATGAGCAGTTCTTC. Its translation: CASSADLAGGSYNEQFF.

DNA for the CDR3: TGTGCCAGCAGTGAATTGGCGCGGAATTCACCCCTCCACTTT. Translated: CASSELARNSPLHF. V is TRBV6-1 and J is TRBJ1-6, with D uncertain. Trimming stripped 2 bases from V and 7 bases from J, with 9 bases between. The CDR3 runs to 14 residues. Germline V CDR1 and CDR2: MNHNS, SASEGT.